This TCR beta chain was recorded in a study of regulatory T cells in long-lasting Graves disease. Libraries of TCR beta came from iRepertoire HTBI primers plus Arm-PCR of CDR3 regions. TCRdb analysed the multiplex PCR reads with MiXCR anew, one entry per CDR3 protein. Here the sample spans roughly 500,000 distinct CDR3 sequences, around 13% being singletons. This clonotype came up many times. What it binds is not known. As to time point: newly diagnosed GD, antithyroid drugs for less than 3 months. Extracted RNA from PBMCs served as the source of the TCR library. With EDTA tubes as the receptacles, 7 to 9 milliliters of peripheral blood were drawn. Per germline, CDR1 SNHLY and CDR2 FYNNEI. V dropped 8 bases and J dropped 0; count of bases not matched to a gene: 5. The CDR3 runs 14 residues. Findings and caveats of the study: Results may be inaccurate due to the small sample size.

This sample was also put to use in a study of T cells in Graves' hyperthyroidism and ophthalmopathy. From that report: The TCR CDR3 was amplified in a first-round RT-PCR using the HTBI primer set.

The chain has TRBV2 and TRBJ2-7; 9 bases line up with TRBD2. The source is a woman between 50 and 59 years old with Graves disease. The material sequenced was peripheral blood mononuclear cells (PBMCs), taken at new diagnosis, from a patient treated with antithyroid drugs. CDR3 amino acids: CASLLSGSSYEQYF. DNA for the CDR3: TGTGCCAGCTTACTTAGCGGGAGCTCCTACGAGCAGTACTTC.